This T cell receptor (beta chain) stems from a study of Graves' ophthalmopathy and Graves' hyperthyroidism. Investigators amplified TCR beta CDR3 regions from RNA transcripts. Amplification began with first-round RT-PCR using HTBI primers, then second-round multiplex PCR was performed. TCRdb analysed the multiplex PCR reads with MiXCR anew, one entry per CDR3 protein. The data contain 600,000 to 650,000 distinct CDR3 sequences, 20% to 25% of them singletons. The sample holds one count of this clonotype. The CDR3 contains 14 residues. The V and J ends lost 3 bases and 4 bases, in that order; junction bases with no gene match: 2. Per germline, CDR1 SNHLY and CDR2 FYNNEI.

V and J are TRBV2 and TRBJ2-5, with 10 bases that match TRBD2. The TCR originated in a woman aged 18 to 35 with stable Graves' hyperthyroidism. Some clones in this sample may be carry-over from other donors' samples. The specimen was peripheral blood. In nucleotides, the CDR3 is TGTGCCAGCAGTGATTTAGCGGGAGGAGAGACCCAGTACTTC. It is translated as CASSDLAGGETQYF.